This T cell receptor (beta chain) appears in the sequencing data of a study of blood T cell repertoires in COVID-19. Produced via immunoSEQ multiplex PCR; TCRdb's table is partial and in-frame only. The data show approximately 300,000 clones, 75% to 90% seen once. J was trimmed by 7 bases and V by 3 bases; bases with no gene match: 8. Germline CDR1 SGHRS, CDR2 YFSETQ. The CDR3 covers 16 residues. The sample holds one count of this clone. Sequenced sample: PBMCs or T cells enriched from blood (not recorded which). The sequence came from a woman in her 30s who had been exposed to COVID-19. The rearrangement links TRBV5-1 to TRBJ2-4; TRBD2 agrees at 12 bases. CDR3 residues: CASSYSLAGGPNIQYF. The CDR3 coding sequence is TGCGCCAGCAGCTACAGCCTAGCGGGAGGGCCTAACATTCAGTACTTC. The variable domain in full, with the rest retrieved from reference TRBV5-1 and TRBJ2-4, is KAGVTQTPRYLIKTRGQQVTLSCSPISGHRSVSWYQQTPGQGLQFLFEYFSETQRNKGNFPGRFSGRQFSNSRSEMNVSTLELGDSALYLCASSYSLAGGPNIQYFGAGTRLSVL.